This TCR beta chain came from a study of T cells in Graves' hyperthyroidism and ophthalmopathy. The investigators amplified TCR beta CDR3 regions from RNA transcripts. First-round RT-PCR with HTBI primers amplified the TCR CDR3 region. TCRdb re-called the multiplex PCR reads through MiXCR, storing one row per CDR3 protein. The sample holds about 690,000 distinct CDR3 sequences, around a sixth seen once. General study results and limits: Most clonotypes that expanded in the thyroid above 0.001 also showed up in blood.

There are many counts of this clonotype. Its cognate antigen is unknown. Criteria for exclusion of patients were uncontrolled infection, other autoimmune disease, pregnancy or lactation. Every diagnosis used clinical symptoms, serum thyroxine and TRAb, thyroid ultrasound and orbital computed tomography. Sequenced: blood. This receptor was taken from a man aged 45 to 65 with Graves' hyperthyroidism.

As DNA, the CDR3 is TGTGCCAGCAGCCAAGATAAGGGGGTAGCTTTCTTT. Residues: CASSQDKGVAFF. The chain has TRBV3-1 and TRBJ1-1, with D perhaps matching TRBD1 (6 bases). Trimming left V 0 bases short and J 10 bases short, with 9 bases between. CDR1 and CDR2 from the germline V gene are LGHDT and YNNKEL (reference sequence). There are 12 residues in the CDR3. The full variable domain, rest sourced from reference TRBV3-1 and TRBJ1-1, is DTAVSQTPKYLVTQMGNDKSIKCEQNLGHDTMYWYKQDSKKFLKIMFSYNNKELIINETVPNRFSPKSPDKAHLNLHINSLELGDSAVYFCASSQDKGVAFFGQGTRLTVV.